This T cell receptor (beta chain) derives from a study of CD8+ T cells in alopecia areata. Sequencing used cDNA as its template, made by extracting RNA and reverse transcribing it. Repertoires were generated with immunoSEQ multiplex PCR, while TCRdb's copy carries only in-frame clones and drops some. Of about 140,000 clones in the sample, about three fifths are singletons; the top ten hold around 6%. The length of the CDR3 is 14 residues. V was shortened by 0 bases and J by 7 bases, with 10 bases between the two germline ends. Per the germline V gene, CDR1 is MNHNY and CDR2 is SVGAGI (reference sequence). Peripheral blood samples and lesional scalp punch biopsies were obtained from alopecia areata patients.

The chain employs TRBV6-6 and TRBJ1-5; D may be TRBD1 (5 bases). The source material was CD4+ T cells sorted from blood, sampled at week 0. This receptor was obtained from a human donor with alopecia areata. The CDR3 region is CASSYSGAGQPQHF. The CDR3 DNA sequence: TGTGCCAGCAGTTACTCAGGGGCAGGGCAGCCCCAGCATTTT.